This TCR beta chain is from a study of T cells after yellow fever vaccination. Study conclusions and caveats: The presence of abundant clonotypes contaminating from the bulk population was possible in FACS-sorted repertoires.

Template switching by 5'RACE produced TCR cDNA, adding a universal primer site and UMIs. TCRdb called the 5' RACE reads again in MiXCR, with one record for every CDR3 protein. The sample has around 550,000 distinct CDR3 sequences, about a fifth seen once. This clonotype has more than one count but fewer than ten. Its antigen is undetermined. The sample was PBMCs, taken 15 days after the yellow fever booster vaccination. The receptor comes from a man between 25 and 39 years old who received the YFV17D yellow fever vaccine.

CDR3 residues: CASSSLVAGGPNNEQFF. CDR3 sequence (DNA): TGCGCCAGCAGCTCGCTAGTAGCGGGAGGGCCTAACAATGAGCAGTTCTTC. This sequence joins TRBV5-1 and TRBJ2-1, with 11 nucleotides matching TRBD2. Germline trimming cut 3 bases from V and 5 bases from J; bases unmatched to any gene: 10. The CDR3 has 17 residues. Germline assignment: CDR1 SGHRS and CDR2 YFSETQ.